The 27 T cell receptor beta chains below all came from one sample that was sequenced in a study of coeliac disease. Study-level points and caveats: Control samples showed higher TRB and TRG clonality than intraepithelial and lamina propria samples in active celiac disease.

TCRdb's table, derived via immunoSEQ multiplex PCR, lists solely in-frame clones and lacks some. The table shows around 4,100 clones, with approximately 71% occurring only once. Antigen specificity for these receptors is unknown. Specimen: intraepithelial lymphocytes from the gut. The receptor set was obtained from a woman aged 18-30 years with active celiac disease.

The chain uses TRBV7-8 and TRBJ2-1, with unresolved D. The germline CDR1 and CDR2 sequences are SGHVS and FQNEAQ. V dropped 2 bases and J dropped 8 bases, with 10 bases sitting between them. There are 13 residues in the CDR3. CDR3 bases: TGTGCCAGCAGCTTACTCCTGGCCCATGAGCAGTTCTTC. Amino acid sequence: CASSLLLAHEQFF.

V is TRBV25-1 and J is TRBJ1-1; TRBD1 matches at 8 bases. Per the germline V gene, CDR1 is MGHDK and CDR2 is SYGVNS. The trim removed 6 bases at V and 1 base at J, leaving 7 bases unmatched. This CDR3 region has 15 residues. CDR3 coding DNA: TGTGCCAGCAGGCGGACAGGGCCTTCGAACACTGAAGCTTTCTTT. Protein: CASRRTGPSNTEAFF.

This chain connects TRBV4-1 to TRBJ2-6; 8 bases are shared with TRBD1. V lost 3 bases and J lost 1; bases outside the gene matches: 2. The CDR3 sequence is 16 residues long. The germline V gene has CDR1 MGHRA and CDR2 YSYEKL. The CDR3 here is CASSQDRVSGANVLTF. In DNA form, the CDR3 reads TGCGCCAGCAGCCAGGACAGGGTATCTGGGGCCAACGTCCTGACTTTC.

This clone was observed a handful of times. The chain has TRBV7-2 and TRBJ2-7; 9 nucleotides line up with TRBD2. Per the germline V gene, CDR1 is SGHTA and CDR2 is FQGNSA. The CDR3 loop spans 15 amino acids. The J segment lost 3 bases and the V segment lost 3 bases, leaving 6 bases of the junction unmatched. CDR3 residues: CASSFQAGGGYEQYF. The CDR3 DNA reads TGTGCCAGCAGCTTTCAAGCGGGAGGCGGCTACGAGCAGTACTTC.

The chain's CDR3 is CSVTRPGLANEQFF. CDR3 in DNA: TGCAGCGTTACTCGTCCGGGACTAGCCAATGAGCAGTTCTTC. The V call is TRBV29-1, the J call TRBJ2-1, with 9 bases aligning to TRBD2. The CDR3 sequence is 14 residues long. J was trimmed by 6 bases and V by 5 bases; bases with no gene match: 8. Germline CDR1 and CDR2: SQVTM and ANQGSEA.

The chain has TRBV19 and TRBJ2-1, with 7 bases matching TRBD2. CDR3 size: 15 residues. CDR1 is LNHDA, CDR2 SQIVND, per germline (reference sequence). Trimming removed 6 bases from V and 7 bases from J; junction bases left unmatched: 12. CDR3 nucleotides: TGTGCCAGTAGGCCACTAGCGTTGTTAAGGAATGAGCAGTTCTTC. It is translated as CASRPLALLRNEQFF.

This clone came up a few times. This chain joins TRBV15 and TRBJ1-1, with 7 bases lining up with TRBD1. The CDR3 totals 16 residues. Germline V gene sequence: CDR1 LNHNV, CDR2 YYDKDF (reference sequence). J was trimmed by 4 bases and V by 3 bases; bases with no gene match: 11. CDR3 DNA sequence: TGTGCCACCAGCAGGGGGACAGCCTTTTGGGGCACTGAAGCTTTCTTT. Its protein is CATSRGTAFWGTEAFF.

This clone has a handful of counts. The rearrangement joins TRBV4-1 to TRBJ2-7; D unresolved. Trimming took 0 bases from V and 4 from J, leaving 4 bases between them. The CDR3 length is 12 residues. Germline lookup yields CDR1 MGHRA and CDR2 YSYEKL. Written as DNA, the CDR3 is TGCGCCAGCAGCCAAGACAGTTACGAGCAGTACTTC. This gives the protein CASSQDSYEQYF.

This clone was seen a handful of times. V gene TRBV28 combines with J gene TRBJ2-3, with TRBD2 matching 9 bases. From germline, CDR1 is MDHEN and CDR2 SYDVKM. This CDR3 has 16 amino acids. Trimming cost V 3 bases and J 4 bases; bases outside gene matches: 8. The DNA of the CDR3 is TGTGCCAGCAGTTTTTTATGGCGGGAGGGCCCAGATACGCAGTATTTT. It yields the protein CASSFLWREGPDTQYF. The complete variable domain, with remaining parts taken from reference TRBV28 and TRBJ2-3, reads DVKVTQSSRYLVKRTGEKVFLECVQDMDHENMFWYRQDPGLGLRLIYFSYDVKMKEKGDIPEGYSVSREKKERFSLILESASTNQTSMYLCASSFLWREGPDTQYFGPGTRLTVL.

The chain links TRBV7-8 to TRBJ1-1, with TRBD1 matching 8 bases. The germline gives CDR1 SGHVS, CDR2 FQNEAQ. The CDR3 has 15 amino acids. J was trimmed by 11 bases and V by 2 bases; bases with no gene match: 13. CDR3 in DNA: TGTGCCAGCAGCTTAAAGGCAGGGGGCAATAGCGGGGCTTTCTTT. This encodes CASSLKAGGNSGAFF.

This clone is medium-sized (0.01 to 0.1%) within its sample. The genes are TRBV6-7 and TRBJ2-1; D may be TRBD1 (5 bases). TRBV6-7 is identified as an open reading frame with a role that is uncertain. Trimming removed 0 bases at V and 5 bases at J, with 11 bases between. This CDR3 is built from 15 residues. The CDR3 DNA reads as TGTGCCAGCAGTTACTCGGAACAGGTAAACAATGAGCAGTTCTTC. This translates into CASSYSEQVNNEQFF.

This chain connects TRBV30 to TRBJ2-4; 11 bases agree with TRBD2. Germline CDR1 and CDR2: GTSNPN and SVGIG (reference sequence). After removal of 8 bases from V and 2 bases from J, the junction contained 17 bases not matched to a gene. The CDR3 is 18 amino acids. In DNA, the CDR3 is TGTGCCGGAACATTAGCGGGGGGGCGAAGTAGGTCCAAAAACATTCAGTACTTC. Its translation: CAGTLAGGRSRSKNIQYF.

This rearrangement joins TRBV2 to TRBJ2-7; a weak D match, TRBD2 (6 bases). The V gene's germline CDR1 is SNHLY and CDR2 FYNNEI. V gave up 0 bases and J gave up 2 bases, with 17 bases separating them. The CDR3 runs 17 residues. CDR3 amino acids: CASSEARIGTPAYEQYV. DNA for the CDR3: TGTGCCAGCAGTGAAGCGAGAATCGGGACTCCGGCCTACGAGCAGTACGTC.

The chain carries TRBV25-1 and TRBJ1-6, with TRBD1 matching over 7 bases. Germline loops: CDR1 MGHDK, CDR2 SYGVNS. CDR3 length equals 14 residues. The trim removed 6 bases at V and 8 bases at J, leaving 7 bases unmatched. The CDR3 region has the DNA TGTGCCAGCAGCGGACAGGTCTGGCATTCACCCCTCCACTTT. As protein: CASSGQVWHSPLHF.

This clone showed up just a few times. The CDR3 spells CASRLQGLDSPLHF. CDR3 nucleotide sequence: TGTGCCAGCAGGCTACAGGGTCTGGATTCACCCCTCCACTTT. This chain uses TRBV6-5 with TRBJ1-6, with D maybe TRBD1 (6 bases). V was clipped by 6 bases and J by 8 bases, with 14 bases between them. This CDR3 has 14 amino acids. Germline V gene data show CDR1 as MNHEY and CDR2 as SVGAGI.

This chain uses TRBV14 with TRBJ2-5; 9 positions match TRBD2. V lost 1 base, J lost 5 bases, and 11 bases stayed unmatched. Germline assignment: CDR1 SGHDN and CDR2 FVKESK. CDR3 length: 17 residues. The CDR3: CASSQGVVAGGTETQYF. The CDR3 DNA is TGTGCCAGCAGCCAAGGCGTCGTTGCGGGGGGGACGGAGACCCAGTACTTC.

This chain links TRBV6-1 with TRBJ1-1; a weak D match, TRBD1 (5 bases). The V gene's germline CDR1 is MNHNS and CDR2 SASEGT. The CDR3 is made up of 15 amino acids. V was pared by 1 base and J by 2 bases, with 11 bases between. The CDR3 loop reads CASSEDRRLNTEAFF. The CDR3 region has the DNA TGTGCCAGCAGTGAAGACAGGAGACTCAACACTGAAGCTTTCTTT.

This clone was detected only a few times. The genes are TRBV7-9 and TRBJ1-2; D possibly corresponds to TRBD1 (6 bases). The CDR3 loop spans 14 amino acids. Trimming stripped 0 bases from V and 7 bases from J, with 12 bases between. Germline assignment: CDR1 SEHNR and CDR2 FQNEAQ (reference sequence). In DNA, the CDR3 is TGTGCCAGCAGCTTAGCGTGGACAGCAAGTGGCTACACCTTC. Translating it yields CASSLAWTASGYTF. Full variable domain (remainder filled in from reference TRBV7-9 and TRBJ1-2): DTGVSQNPRHKITKRGQNVTFRCDPISEHNRLYWYRQTLGQGPEFLTYFQNEAQLEKSRLLSDRFSAERPKGSFSTLEIQRTEQGDSAMYLCASSLAWTASGYTFGSGTRLTVV.

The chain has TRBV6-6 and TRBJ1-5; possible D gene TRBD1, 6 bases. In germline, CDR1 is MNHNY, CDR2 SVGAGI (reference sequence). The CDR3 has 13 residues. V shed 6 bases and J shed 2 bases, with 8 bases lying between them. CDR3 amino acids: CASSNRGNQPQHF. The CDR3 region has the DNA TGTGCCAGCAGCAACAGGGGCAATCAGCCCCAGCATTTT.

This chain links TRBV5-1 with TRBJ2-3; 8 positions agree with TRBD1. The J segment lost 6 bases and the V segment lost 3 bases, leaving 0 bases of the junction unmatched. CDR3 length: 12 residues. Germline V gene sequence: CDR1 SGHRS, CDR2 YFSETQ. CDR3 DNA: TGCGCCAGCAGCTGGGACAGGGATACGCAGTATTTT. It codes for CASSWDRDTQYF.

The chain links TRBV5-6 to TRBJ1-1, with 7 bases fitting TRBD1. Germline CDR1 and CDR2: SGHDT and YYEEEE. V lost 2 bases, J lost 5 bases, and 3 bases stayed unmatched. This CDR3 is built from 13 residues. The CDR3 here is CASSFDRVTEAFF. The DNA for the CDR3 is TGTGCCAGCAGCTTTGACAGGGTGACTGAAGCTTTCTTT.

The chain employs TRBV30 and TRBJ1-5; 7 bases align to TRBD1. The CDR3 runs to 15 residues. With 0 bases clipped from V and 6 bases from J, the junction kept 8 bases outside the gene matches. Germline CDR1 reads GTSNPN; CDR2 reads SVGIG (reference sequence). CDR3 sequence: CAWSVEGTETQPQHF. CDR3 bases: TGTGCCTGGAGTGTCGAAGGGACAGAGACTCAGCCCCAGCATTTT.

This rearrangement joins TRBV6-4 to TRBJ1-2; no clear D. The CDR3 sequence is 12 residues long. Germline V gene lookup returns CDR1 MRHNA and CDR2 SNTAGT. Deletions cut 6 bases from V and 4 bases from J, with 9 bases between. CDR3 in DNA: TGTGCCAGCAGACCAGACATCTATGGCTACACCTTC. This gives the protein CASRPDIYGYTF.

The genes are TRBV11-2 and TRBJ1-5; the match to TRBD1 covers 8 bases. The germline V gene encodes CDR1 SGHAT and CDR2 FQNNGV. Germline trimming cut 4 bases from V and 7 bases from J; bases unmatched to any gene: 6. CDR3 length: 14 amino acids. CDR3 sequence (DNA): TGTGCCAGCAGCTCGACAGGGGAGGGCCAGCCCCAGCATTTT. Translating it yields CASSSTGEGQPQHF. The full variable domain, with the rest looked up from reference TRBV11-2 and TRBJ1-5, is EAGVAQSPRYKIIEKRQSVAFWCNPISGHATLYWYQQILGQGPKLLIQFQNNGVVDDSQLPKDRFSAERLKGVDSTLKIQPAKLEDSAVYLCASSSTGEGQPQHFGDGTRLSIL.

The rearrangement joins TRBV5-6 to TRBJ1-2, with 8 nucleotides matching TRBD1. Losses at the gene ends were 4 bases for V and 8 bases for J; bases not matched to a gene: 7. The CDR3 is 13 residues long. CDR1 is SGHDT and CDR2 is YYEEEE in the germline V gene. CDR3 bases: TGTGCCAGCAGCACCCCAGGGGGCCGGGGCTACACCTTC. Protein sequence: CASSTPGGRGYTF.

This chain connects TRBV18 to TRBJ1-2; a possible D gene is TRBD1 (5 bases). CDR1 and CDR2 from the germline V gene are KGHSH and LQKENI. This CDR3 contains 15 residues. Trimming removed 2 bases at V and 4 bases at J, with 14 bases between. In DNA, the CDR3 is TGTGCCAGCTCACCAGACCTGGGGGGGTCCTATGGCTACACCTTC. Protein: CASSPDLGGSYGYTF. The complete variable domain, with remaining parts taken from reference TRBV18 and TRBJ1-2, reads NAGVMQNPRHLVRRRGQEARLRCSPMKGHSHVYWYRQLPEEGLKFMVYLQKENIIDESGMPKERFSAEFPKEGPSILRIQQVVRGDSAAYFCASSPDLGGSYGYTFGSGTRLTVV.

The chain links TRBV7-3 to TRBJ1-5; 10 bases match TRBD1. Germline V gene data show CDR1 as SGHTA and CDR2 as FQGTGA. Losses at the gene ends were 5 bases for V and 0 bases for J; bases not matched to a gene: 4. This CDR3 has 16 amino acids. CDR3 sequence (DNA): TGTGCCAGCAGCGGACAGGGGGGTGGTAGCAATCAGCCCCAGCATTTT. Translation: CASSGQGGGSNQPQHF.